The present T cell receptor beta chain was sequenced within a study of PD-1 blockade in classical Hodgkin lymphoma. Relapse after autologous stem cell transplantation occurred in every patient, and brentuximab vedotin exposure varied. Clones were sequenced by immunoSEQ multiplex PCR, and TCRdb holds only the in-frame ones, with some missing. This sample yields over 70,000 clones, of which 75% to 90% are seen a single time; under 25% belongs to the top ten. In germline, CDR1 is SNHLY, CDR2 FYNNEI. V gave up 6 bases and J gave up 2 bases; unmatched junction bases: 8. The CDR3 sequence is 16 residues long.

The sequence was obtained from a human donor with classical Hodgkin lymphoma. This sample comprised peripheral blood mononuclear cells (PBMCs), obtained at baseline. The chain joins TRBV2 to TRBJ2-5, with TRBD2 identical over 11 bases. The CDR3 spells CASRETSGAIQETQYF. The CDR3 nucleotides are TGTGCCAGCAGGGAGACTAGCGGGGCTATACAAGAGACCCAGTACTTC.